This is a list of T cell receptor beta chains from one sample in a study of Ad26.COV2.S vaccination and SARS-CoV-2 variants. Clones were sequenced by immunoSEQ multiplex PCR, and TCRdb holds only the in-frame ones, with some missing. Among around 380,000 clones listed, 88% were seen once. Specimen: peripheral blood, collected in a trial of Ad26.COV2.S vaccine versus placebo. The receptors derive from a person between 18 and 59 years old who received the Ad26.COV2.S COVID-19 vaccine or a placebo. CDR3s include the opening cysteine and the closing phenylalanine or tryptophan. Each record gives: V gene, D gene, CDR3 length, J gene, clone size, CDR3 DNA, CDR3 protein. The D gene is left open where the match is weak. Clone size, where shown, is once, few, many, or a class for clones that have expanded.

>TRBV7-8|.|13|TRBJ1-3|.
TGTGCCAGCAGCCCTTGGGGTGGGGGCACCATATATTTT
CASSPWGGGTIYF
>TRBV2|.|13|TRBJ1-4|once
TGTGCCAACCGTAGGGGCCCTAATGAAAAACTGTTTTTT
CANRRGPNEKLFF
>TRBV19|.|13|TRBJ2-7|.
TGTGCCAGTAGTATTAGAGGCTACTACGAGCAGTACTTC
CASSIRGYYEQYF
>TRBV6-5|.|13|TRBJ2-1|.
TGTGCCAGCAAAGGTGACCCGGCGGGGCGGCAGTTCTTC
CASKGDPAGRQFF
>TRBV18|.|13|TRBJ2-7|few
TGTGCCAGCTCATCAATATCAGGGGACGAGCAGTACTTC
CASSSISGDEQYF
>TRBV7-2|TRBD2|15|TRBJ2-7|.
TGTGCCAGCAGCTTCGCCATTAGCGGGGGATACGAGCAGTACTTC
CASSFAISGGYEQYF
>TRBV19|.|12|TRBJ2-5|.
TGTGCCAGTAGTAGCGTACAAGAGACCCAGTACTTC
CASSSVQETQYF
>TRBV5-4|.|14|TRBJ2-5|.
TGTGCCAGCAGCGTGGGGGCAATCCAAGAGACCCAGTACTTC
CASSVGAIQETQYF
>TRBV2|TRBD1|13|TRBJ1-5|few
TGTGCCAGCAGGAACAGGGGAGATCAGCCCCAGCATTTT
CASRNRGDQPQHF
>TRBV27|.|14|TRBJ1-2|.
TGTGCCAGCAGGGAAAGGGGGACAATCTATGGCTACACCTTC
CASRERGTIYGYTF
>TRBV2|.|12|TRBJ1-2|.
TGTGCCAGCAGTGGGGACATGGGTGGCTACACCTTC
CASSGDMGGYTF
>TRBV6-6|TRBD1|15|TRBJ2-2|.
TGTGCCAGCAAAGCAGGGACAGTCTTCACCGGGGAGCTGTTTTTT
CASKAGTVFTGELFF
>TRBV3-1/TRBV3-2|.|12|TRBJ2-2|.
TGTGCCAGCAGCCGAGACACCGGGGAGCTGTTTTTT
CASSRDTGELFF
>TRBV5-1|.|13|TRBJ1-1|.
TGCGCCAGCAGCTTGGGAAGGGAGACTGAAGCTTTCTTT
CASSLGRETEAFF
>TRBV2|TRBD1|15|TRBJ2-1|.
TGTGCCAGCCCTAGGACGGACAGGGAATCAAATGAGCAGTTCTTC
CASPRTDRESNEQFF
>TRBV6-5|TRBD1|14|TRBJ1-5|.
TGTGCCAGCAGCCCGACAGGGCTAAATCAGCCCCAGCATTTT
CASSPTGLNQPQHF
>TRBV29-1|TRBD1|13|TRBJ1-2|.
TGCAGCGTTGAGGACAGGTCGGAGGATGGCTACACCTTC
CSVEDRSEDGYTF
>TRBV21-1|.|18|TRBJ1-4|.
TGTGCCAGCACCAAATGGGGGGACAGGGGGGCGATTAATGAAAAACTGTTTTTT
CASTKWGDRGAINEKLFF
>TRBV6-5|.|15|TRBJ2-5|.
TGTGCCAGCAGTTACTCGAGCGGGCCACAAGAGACCCAGTACTTC
CASSYSSGPQETQYF
>TRBV3-1/TRBV3-2|.|14|TRBJ1-1|.
TGTGCCAGCAGCCAAGATCGGCAGTACACTGAAGCTTTCTTT
CASSQDRQYTEAFF
>TRBV28|.|15|TRBJ1-5|.
TGTGCCAGCAGTTCCCCTGCAGCCTCCAATCAGCCCCAGCATTTT
CASSSPAASNQPQHF
>TRBV27|.|17|TRBJ2-2|few
TGTGCCAGCAGTTCCCTCGTAGGGGGGAGGGACACCGGGGAGCTGTTTTTT
CASSSLVGGRDTGELFF
>TRBV30|.|14|TRBJ2-7|.
TGTGCCTGGAGTGCCTCTCAGGGAGGCTACGAGCAGTACTTC
CAWSASQGGYEQYF
>TRBV3-1/TRBV3-2|TRBD2|14|TRBJ2-7|.
TGTGCCAGCAGCCTAGCGGGGTTTTACTACGAGCAGTACTTC
CASSLAGFYYEQYF
>TRBV30|TRBD1|19|TRBJ1-6|.
TGTGCCTGGAGTCCTCACCCTCGGGACAGAATAATCTATAATTCACCCCTCCACTTT
CAWSPHPRDRIIYNSPLHF
>TRBV6-6|.|13|TRBJ1-5|.
TGTGCTATAAAGGTTGGTGGCAATCAGCCCCAGCATTTT
CAIKVGGNQPQHF
>TRBV7-2|TRBD1|15|TRBJ2-5|.
TGTGCCAGCAGCCCTGAGGGACAGGGCGGGGAGACCCAGTACTTC
CASSPEGQGGETQYF
>TRBV28|.|13|TRBJ1-2|.
TGTGCCAGCAGCCTAGGTTCAGGAGATGGCTACACCTTC
CASSLGSGDGYTF